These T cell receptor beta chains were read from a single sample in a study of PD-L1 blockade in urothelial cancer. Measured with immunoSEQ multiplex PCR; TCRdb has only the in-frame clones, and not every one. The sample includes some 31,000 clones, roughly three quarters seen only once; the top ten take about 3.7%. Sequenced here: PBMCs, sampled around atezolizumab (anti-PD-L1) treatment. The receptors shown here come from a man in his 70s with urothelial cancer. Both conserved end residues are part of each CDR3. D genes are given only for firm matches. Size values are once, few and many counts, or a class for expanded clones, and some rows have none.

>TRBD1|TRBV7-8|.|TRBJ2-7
CASSLVSFRDRRYEQYF
TGTGCCAGCAGCTTAGTTTCCTTCCGGGACAGAAGGTACGAGCAGTACTTC
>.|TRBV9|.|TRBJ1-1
CASSVSPGTEAFF
TGTGCCAGCAGCGTGTCCCCAGGCACTGAAGCTTTCTTT
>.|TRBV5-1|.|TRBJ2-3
CASFEASTQYF
TGCGCCAGCTTTGAGGCGTCAACGCAGTATTTT
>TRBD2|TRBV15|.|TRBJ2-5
CATSRVQREKETQYF
TGTGCCACCAGCAGAGTCCAGCGGGAGAAAGAGACCCAGTACTTC
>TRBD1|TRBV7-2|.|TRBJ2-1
CASSLEGAVGGEQFF
TGTGCCAGCAGCTTAGAGGGGGCCGTTGGGGGTGAGCAGTTCTTC
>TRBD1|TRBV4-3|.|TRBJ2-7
CASSSDRGYEQYF
TGCGCCAGCAGCTCGGACAGGGGGTACGAGCAGTACTTC
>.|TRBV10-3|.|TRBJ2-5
CATRGSVGETQYF
TGTGCCACCCGAGGGTCAGTGGGAGAGACCCAGTACTTC
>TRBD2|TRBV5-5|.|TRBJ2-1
CASSLIGGSSYNEQFF
TGTGCCAGCAGCTTGATCGGGGGGAGCTCCTACAATGAGCAGTTCTTC
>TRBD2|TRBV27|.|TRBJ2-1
CASSRLAGVNNEQFF
TGTGCCAGCAGTCGACTAGCGGGGGTTAACAATGAGCAGTTCTTC
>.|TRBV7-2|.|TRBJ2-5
CASSIGRLETQYF
TGTGCCAGCAGCATCGGAAGACTAGAGACCCAGTACTTC
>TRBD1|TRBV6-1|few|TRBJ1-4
CASKDRGVANEKLFF
TGTGCCAGCAAGGACAGGGGGGTCGCTAATGAAAAACTGTTTTTT
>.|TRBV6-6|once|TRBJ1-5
CASSPRGPYSNQPQHF
TGTGCCAGCAGCCCCAGGGGCCCGTATAGCAATCAGCCCCAGCATTTT
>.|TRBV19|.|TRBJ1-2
CASSGLEDYGYTF
TGTGCCAGTAGCGGACTTGAGGACTATGGCTACACCTTC
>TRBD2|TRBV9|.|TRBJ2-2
CASSASTRIAGGNTGELFF
TGTGCCAGCAGCGCCTCCACCCGTATAGCGGGGGGCAACACCGGGGAGCTGTTTTTT
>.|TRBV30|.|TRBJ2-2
CAWSVMAQGTGELFF
TGTGCCTGGAGTGTAATGGCACAGGGCACCGGGGAGCTGTTTTTT
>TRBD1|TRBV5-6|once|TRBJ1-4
CASSLRQGHATNEKLFF
TGTGCCAGCAGCTTGAGACAGGGTCACGCAACTAATGAAAAACTGTTTTTT
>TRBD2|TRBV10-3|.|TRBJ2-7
CAISGTSGRQYF
TGTGCCATCAGTGGAACTAGCGGGAGACAGTACTTC
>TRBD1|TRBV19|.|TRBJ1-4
CASSIGTVHEKLFF
TGTGCCAGTAGTATTGGGACAGTTCATGAAAAACTGTTTTTT
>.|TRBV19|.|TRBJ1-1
CASSPGATEAFF
TGTGCCAGTAGCCCAGGGGCCACTGAAGCTTTCTTT
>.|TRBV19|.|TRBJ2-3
CASTQGYTDTQYF
TGTGCCAGTACCCAGGGCTACACAGATACGCAGTATTTT
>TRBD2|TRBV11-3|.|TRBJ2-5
CASSKRTSGGGETQYF
TGTGCCAGCAGCAAGAGGACTAGCGGTGGAGGAGAGACCCAGTACTTC
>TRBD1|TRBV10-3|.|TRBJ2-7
CAISGGQLSSYEQYF
TGTGCCATCAGTGGGGGACAGTTGAGCTCCTACGAGCAGTACTTC
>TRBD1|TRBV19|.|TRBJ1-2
CASSLLNRGIWSYGYTF
TGTGCCAGTAGTCTCTTGAACAGGGGAATTTGGAGCTATGGCTACACCTTC
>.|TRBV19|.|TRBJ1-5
CASSMTQVLQPQHF
TGTGCCAGTAGTATGACGCAGGTCCTTCAGCCCCAGCATTTT
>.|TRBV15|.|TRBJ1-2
CATSRDRSPYGYTF
TGTGCCACCAGCAGAGATCGGTCCCCCTATGGCTACACCTTC
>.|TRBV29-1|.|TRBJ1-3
CSVGGSSGNTIYF
TGCAGCGTTGGCGGCAGCTCTGGAAACACCATATATTTT
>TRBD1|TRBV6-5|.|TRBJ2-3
CASKIGQATDTQYF
TGTGCCAGCAAAATTGGACAGGCCACAGATACGCAGTATTTT
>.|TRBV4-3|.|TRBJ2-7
CASSQDFGQEQYF
TGCGCCAGCAGCCAAGATTTTGGGCAAGAGCAGTACTTC
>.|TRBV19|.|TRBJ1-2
CASSISTGGYGYTF
TGTGCCAGTAGTATCTCGACAGGCGGGTATGGCTACACCTTC
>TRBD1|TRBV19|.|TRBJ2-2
CASKGTGEPGNTGELFF
TGTGCCAGTAAGGGGACAGGGGAACCCGGAAACACCGGGGAGCTGTTTTTT
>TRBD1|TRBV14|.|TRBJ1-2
CASSRDRSYGYTF
TGTGCCAGCAGCCGGGACAGGAGCTATGGCTACACCTTC
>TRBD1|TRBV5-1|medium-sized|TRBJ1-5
CASSLGTGIQPQHF
TGCGCCAGCAGCCTCGGGACAGGGATTCAGCCCCAGCATTTT
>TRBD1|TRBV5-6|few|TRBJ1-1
CASSPLTRTGSNTEAFF
TGTGCCAGCAGCCCGTTAACGAGGACAGGCTCGAACACTGAAGCTTTCTTT
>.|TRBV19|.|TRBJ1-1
CASRETSFEAFF
TGTGCCAGTAGGGAGACTAGCTTCGAAGCTTTCTTT
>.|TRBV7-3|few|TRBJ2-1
CASSPAGVLGNEQFF
TGTGCCAGCAGTCCAGCCGGGGTCTTAGGGAATGAGCAGTTCTTC
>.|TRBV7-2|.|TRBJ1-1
CASSLTAGNTEAFF
TGTGCCAGCAGCTTAACCGCGGGGAACACTGAAGCTTTCTTT
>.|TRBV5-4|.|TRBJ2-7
CASSLVSSSVEQYF
TGTGCCAGCAGCTTGGTCTCATCTAGCGTCGAGCAGTACTTC
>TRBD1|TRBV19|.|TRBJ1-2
CASSIVGDRAGYTF
TGTGCCAGTAGTATAGTAGGGGACAGGGCTGGCTACACCTTC
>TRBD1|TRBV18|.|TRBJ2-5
CASSPTGRRETQYF
TGTGCCAGCTCACCGACAGGGCGACGGGAGACCCAGTACTTC
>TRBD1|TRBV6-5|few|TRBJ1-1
CASSYGDSRRGTEAFF
TGTGCCAGCAGTTACGGGGACAGCAGGCGGGGCACTGAAGCTTTCTTT
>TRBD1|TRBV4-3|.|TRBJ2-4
CASSRGQGLNIQYF
TGCGCCAGCAGCCGAGGACAGGGGTTGAACATTCAGTACTTC
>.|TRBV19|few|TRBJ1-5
CASRMGRQVNQPQHF
TGTGCCAGTCGTATGGGAAGACAGGTCAATCAGCCCCAGCATTTT
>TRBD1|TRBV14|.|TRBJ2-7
CASSLGGTGVYEQYF
TGTGCCAGCAGCCTGGGAGGGACAGGGGTATACGAGCAGTACTTC
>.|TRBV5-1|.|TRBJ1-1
CASSPRGDTEAFF
TGCGCCAGCAGCCCACGGGGGGACACTGAAGCTTTCTTT
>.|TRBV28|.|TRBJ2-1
CASSLAPRPLGNEQFF
TGTGCCAGCAGTTTAGCCCCCCGGCCTCTAGGCAATGAGCAGTTCTTC